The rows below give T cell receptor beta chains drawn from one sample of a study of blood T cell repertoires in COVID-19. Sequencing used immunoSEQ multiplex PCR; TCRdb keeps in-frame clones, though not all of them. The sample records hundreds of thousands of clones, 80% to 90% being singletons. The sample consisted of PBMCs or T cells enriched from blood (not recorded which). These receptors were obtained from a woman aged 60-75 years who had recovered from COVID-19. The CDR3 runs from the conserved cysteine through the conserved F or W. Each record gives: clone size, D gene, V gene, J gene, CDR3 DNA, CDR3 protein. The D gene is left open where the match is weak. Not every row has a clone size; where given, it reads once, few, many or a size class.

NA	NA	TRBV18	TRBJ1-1	TGTGCCAGCTCACCTACAATCCAAGCAGGCAGGGAAGAAGCTTTCTTT	CASSPTIQAGREEAFF
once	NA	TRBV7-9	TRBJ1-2	TGTGCCAGCAGCTCGCGCCTCTCGCCTATTTCTTATGGCTACACCTTC	CASSSRLSPISYGYTF
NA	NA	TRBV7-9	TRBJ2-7	TGTGCCAGCAGCACAGTTCCGCCGGGGGCCTACGAGCAGTACTTC	CASSTVPPGAYEQYF
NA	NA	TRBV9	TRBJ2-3	TGTGCCAGCAGCCCCCAGGTGCCGATCACAGATACGCAGTATTTT	CASSPQVPITDTQYF
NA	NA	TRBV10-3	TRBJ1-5	TGTGCCATCTCGGGGGAGTCGAGCAATCAGCCCCAGCATTTT	CAISGESSNQPQHF
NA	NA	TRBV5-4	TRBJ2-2	TGTGCCAGCAGCGGGGGCCCCGCGAACACCGGGGAGCTGTTTTTT	CASSGGPANTGELFF
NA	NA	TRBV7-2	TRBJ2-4	TGTGCCAGCAGCTTAGCGAGGGGACTAGCCAAAAACATTCAGTACTTC	CASSLARGLAKNIQYF
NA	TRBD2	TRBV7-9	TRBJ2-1	TGTGCCAGCAAAGTTTCCGGGGGGTACAATGAGCAGTTCTTC	CASKVSGGYNEQFF
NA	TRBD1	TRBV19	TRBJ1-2	TGTGCCAGTAGTATCATCCTGACAGGGAGCTATGGCTACACCTTC	CASSIILTGSYGYTF
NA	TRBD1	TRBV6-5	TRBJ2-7	TGTGCCAGCAGTAAGGGGACAGGGGGTTCCTACGAGCAGTACTTC	CASSKGTGGSYEQYF
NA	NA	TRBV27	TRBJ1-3	TGTGCCAGCAGTTTAAACTTGGGGGCAGTTTCCTCTGGAAACACCATATATTTT	CASSLNLGAVSSGNTIYF
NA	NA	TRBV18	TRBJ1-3	TGTGCCAGCTCACCACAGGACATTGGAAACACCATATATTTT	CASSPQDIGNTIYF
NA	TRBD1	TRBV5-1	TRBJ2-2	TGCGCCAGCAGTTCCACCGGGACAGGGGCTGCCGGGGAGCTGTTTTTT	CASSSTGTGAAGELFF
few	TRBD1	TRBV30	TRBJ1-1	TGTGCCTGGAGTGTAGGACAGGGGACGACTGAAGCTTTCTTT	CAWSVGQGTTEAFF
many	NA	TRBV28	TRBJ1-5	TGTGCCAGCAGTTTACCAGGACAAAGTCAGCCCCAGCATTTT	CASSLPGQSQPQHF
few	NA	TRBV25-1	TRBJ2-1	TGTGCCAGCATAGGGACATTTGATGAGCAGTTCTTC	CASIGTFDEQFF
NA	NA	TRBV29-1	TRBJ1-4	TGCAGCGTTTCAGGAGGTACAACTAATGAAAAACTGTTTTTT	CSVSGGTTNEKLFF
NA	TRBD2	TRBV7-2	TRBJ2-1	TGTGCCAGCAGCCCAGCCGGGACTAGAAACAATGAGCAGTTCTTC	CASSPAGTRNNEQFF
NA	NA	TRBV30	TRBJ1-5	TGTGCCTGGAGTGTACGAGGAAAGGGAAAGGGGCAGCCCCAGCATTTT	CAWSVRGKGKGQPQHF
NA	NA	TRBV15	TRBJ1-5	TGTGCCACCAGCAGAGCGGGGAGGGTGGGAGATCAGCCCCAGCATTTT	CATSRAGRVGDQPQHF
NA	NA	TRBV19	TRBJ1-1	TGTGCCAGTAGTTTCCAGGGCGGGAACACTGAAGCTTTCTTT	CASSFQGGNTEAFF
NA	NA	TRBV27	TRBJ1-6	TGTGCCAGCAGTTTAGTCAACTACAATTCACCCCTCCACTTT	CASSLVNYNSPLHF
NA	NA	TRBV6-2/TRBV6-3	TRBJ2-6	TGTGCCAGCAGCCCTATCCAGGCGTCTGGGGCCAACGTCCTGACTTTC	CASSPIQASGANVLTF
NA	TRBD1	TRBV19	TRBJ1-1	TGTGCCAGTAGTGCTCGACAGGGGCAGAACACTGAAGCTTTCTTT	CASSARQGQNTEAFF
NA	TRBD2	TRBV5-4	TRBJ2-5	TGTGCCAGCAGATCCCGGGACTACTCAGGGACCCAGTACTTC	CASRSRDYSGTQYF
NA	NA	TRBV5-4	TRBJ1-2	TGTGCCAGCAGCCACCGCGGGGGGGGGTCTGGCTACACCTTC	CASSHRGGGSGYTF
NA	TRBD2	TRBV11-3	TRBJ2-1	TGTGCCAGCAGCTTAGGGCTAGCGGGGGGGCTCAATGAGCAGTTCTTC	CASSLGLAGGLNEQFF
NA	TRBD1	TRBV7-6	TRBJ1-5	TGTGCCAGCAGCTTATCACTGGGACAGGGGGGACAGCCCCAGCATTTT	CASSLSLGQGGQPQHF
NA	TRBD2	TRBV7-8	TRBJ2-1	TGTGCCAGCAGCTTAGTGACTAGCGGGGCCAATGAGCAGTTCTTC	CASSLVTSGANEQFF
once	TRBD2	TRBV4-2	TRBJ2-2	TGTGCCAGCAGCCGCAGTAGCGGGGGGGCCGACACCGGGGAGCTGTTTTTT	CASSRSSGGADTGELFF
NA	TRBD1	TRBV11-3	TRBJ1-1	TGTGCCAGCAGCCCCTTTCAGGGGGCTGAAGCTTTCTTT	CASSPFQGAEAFF
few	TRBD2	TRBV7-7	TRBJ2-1	TGTGCCAGCAGCTTAGGTCTAGCGGGGGCGGGGTACAATGAGCAGTTCTTC	CASSLGLAGAGYNEQFF
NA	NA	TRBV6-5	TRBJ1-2	TGTGCCAGCAGGGACAGTTATGGCTACACCTTC	CASRDSYGYTF
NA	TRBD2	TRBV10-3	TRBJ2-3	TGTGCCATCAGCCCGGGGACTAGCGGGGGGGCCTTAGATACGCAGTATTTT	CAISPGTSGGALDTQYF
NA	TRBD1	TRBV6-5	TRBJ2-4	TGTGCCAGCAGTTCCCGGACAGGGTCAAACATTCAGTACTTC	CASSSRTGSNIQYF
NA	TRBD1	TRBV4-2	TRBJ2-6	TGTGCCAGCAGCGACCGACAGGGTTTAGGAACTGGGGCCAACGTCCTGACTTTC	CASSDRQGLGTGANVLTF
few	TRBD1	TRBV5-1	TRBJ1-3	TGCGCCAGCAGCTTGGCAGGGGGCGCGAGGGGAAACACCATATATTTT	CASSLAGGARGNTIYF